The 30 T cell receptor beta chains presented below share a single source sample, sequenced in a study of chemoradiotherapy in HPV16-positive cancers. Measured with immunoSEQ multiplex PCR; TCRdb has only the in-frame clones, and not every one. The table includes 1,500 to 2,000 clones, around 70% detected once. This material consisted of tumor tissue, taken from a patient who underwent chemoradiotherapy. These receptors came from a human donor with HPV-associated anogenital cancer.

This clone was seen a handful of times. The chain uses TRBV2 and TRBJ2-7, with TRBD1 matching over 9 bases. Germline V CDR1 and CDR2: SNHLY, FYNNEI. J gave up 3 bases and V 7 bases, and 4 bases lay outside the gene matches. This CDR3 is 13 amino acids long. In nucleotides, the CDR3 is TGTGCCAGCATGGACAGGGGCCACTACGAGCAGTACTTC. Translated, it gives CASMDRGHYEQYF.

This chain joins TRBV5-1 and TRBJ2-2; D uncertain. Germline CDR1 SGHRS, CDR2 YFSETQ. Trimming pared 0 bases from V and 1 base from J, leaving 4 bases between. The CDR3 totals 14 residues. The CDR3 nucleotides read TGCGCCAGCAGCTTGGTCGTGAACACCGGGGAGCTGTTTTTT. Protein product: CASSLVVNTGELFF.

This chain joins TRBV2 and TRBJ1-6; a weak D match, TRBD1 (5 bases). CDR1 and CDR2 from the germline V gene are SNHLY and FYNNEI. Trimming cost V 6 bases and J 9 bases, with 15 bases left between them. The CDR3 has 14 residues. CDR3 coding DNA: TGTGCCAGCAGCTTTTCCGGGACCGCTTCACCCCTCCACTTT. Translated: CASSFSGTASPLHF.

The chain recombines TRBV27 with TRBJ2-1; 9 nucleotides match TRBD1. Germline assignment: CDR1 MNHEY and CDR2 SMNVEV (reference sequence). The V gene end was trimmed by 4 bases and the J gene end by 0 bases; junction bases not matched to a gene: 13. The CDR3 totals 19 residues. CDR3 bases: TGTGCCAGCAGTTCCACCGGGACAGGGTTATGGAGCTCCTACAATGAGCAGTTCTTC. Its protein is CASSSTGTGLWSSYNEQFF.

This chain connects TRBV5-4 to TRBJ1-1; TRBD1 matches at 7 bases. The CDR3 loop spans 14 amino acids. Trimming at V came to 4 bases and at J to 1 base, leaving 4 bases not matched to a gene. CDR1 is SGHNT, CDR2 YYREEE, per germline (reference sequence). The CDR3 DNA reads TGTGCCAGCAGCCCCTGGACAGGGAACACTGAAGCTTTCTTT. The encoded protein is CASSPWTGNTEAFF.

The chain couples TRBV19 to TRBJ1-2; D gene ambiguous. The CDR3 covers 14 residues. The germline V gene encodes CDR1 LNHDA and CDR2 SQIVND (reference sequence). Trimming pared 3 bases from V and 6 bases from J, leaving 14 bases between. This chain's CDR3 is CASSIPVHANGYTF. The DNA of the CDR3 is TGTGCCAGTAGTATCCCGGTACACGCAAATGGCTACACCTTC.

V usage is TRBV5-1 and J usage is TRBJ2-7, with TRBD1 as a possible D gene (6 bases). The CDR3 contains 16 residues. Germline CDR1 reads SGHRS; CDR2 reads YFSETQ. V gave up 3 bases and J gave up 0 bases, with 16 bases separating them. CDR3: CASSSKSRDISYEQYF. CDR3 DNA sequence: TGCGCCAGCAGCTCGAAGTCCCGGGACATCTCCTACGAGCAGTACTTC.

CDR3 nucleotides: TGTGCCAGCCAATCCCCCCAGAATACAGTTGAAGCTTTCTTT. Protein: CASQSPQNTVEAFF. The rearrangement links TRBV11-3 to TRBJ1-1; no clear D. The germline CDR1 and CDR2 sequences are SGHNT and YENEEA. The germline V and J ends were trimmed by 8 bases and 7 bases, with 20 bases remaining between them. This CDR3 has 14 residues.

The chain joins TRBV7-3 to TRBJ1-1; D possibly corresponds to TRBD1 (6 bases). The CDR3 runs 13 residues. With 5 bases removed from V and 3 bases from J, the gap between germline ends came to 10 bases. Germline CDR1 reads SGHTA; CDR2 reads FQGTGA. The CDR3 coding sequence is TGTGCCAGCAGCCAACAGGGTGACACTGAAGCTTTCTTT. Amino acid sequence: CASSQQGDTEAFF.

The chain joins TRBV18 to TRBJ1-4, with TRBD1 as a possible D gene (5 bases). V was trimmed by 1 base and J by 2 bases, leaving 5 bases between them. CDR1 KGHSH and CDR2 LQKENI come from the germline V gene. There are 14 residues in the CDR3. The CDR3 loop is CASSPQGTNEKLFF. The CDR3 DNA reads as TGTGCCAGCTCACCACAGGGGACTAATGAAAAACTGTTTTTT.

J is TRBJ1-1 and V is TRBV27; possibly TRBD1 for D (6 bases). The V end was cut by 2 bases, the J end by 5 bases, with 9 bases between. The CDR3 consists of 13 residues. Looked up from germline, CDR1 is MNHEY and CDR2 is SMNVEV (reference sequence). The CDR3 spells CASSLQGRTEAFF. The CDR3 DNA sequence: TGTGCCAGCAGTTTACAGGGGCGTACTGAAGCTTTCTTT.

This chain uses TRBV14 with TRBJ2-1; a weak D match, TRBD2 (5 bases). V lost 5 bases, J lost 9 bases, and 17 bases lay in between. CDR1 is SGHDN and CDR2 is FVKESK in the germline V gene. This CDR3 is built from 14 residues. CDR3 in amino acids: CASSIGMFRSEQFF. In DNA form, the CDR3 reads TGTGCCAGCAGCATCGGGATGTTCAGAAGTGAGCAGTTCTTC.

The chain is built from TRBV30 and TRBJ2-1; tentatively, D is TRBD2 (6 bases). Trimming removed 3 bases at V and 8 bases at J, with 17 bases between. Germline V CDR1 and CDR2: GTSNPN, SVGIG (reference sequence). The CDR3 is made up of 14 amino acids. Here the CDR3 DNA reads TGTGCCTGGAGCGTCTGGGGGGACGAGGATGAGCAGTTCTTC. Amino acids: CAWSVWGDEDEQFF.

This clone was seen once. The chain is built from TRBV5-1 and TRBJ1-4; D not resolved. From germline, CDR1 is SGHRS and CDR2 YFSETQ. Trimming stripped 7 bases from V and 7 bases from J, with 14 bases between. This CDR3 region has 13 residues. The CDR3 coding sequence is TGCGCCAGCTCTGCGGCGGGTCGTGAAAAACTGTTTTTT. Translation: CASSAAGREKLFF.

The chain uses TRBV6-5 and TRBJ1-1, with a tentative D call TRBD1 (5 bases). CDR1 is MNHEY and CDR2 is SVGAGI in the germline V gene. The CDR3 is 13 amino acids. The V end was cut by 2 bases, the J end by 12 bases, with 16 bases between. CDR3 region: CASSYDGVGATFF. In DNA form, the CDR3 reads TGTGCCAGCAGTTACGATGGGGTAGGGGCAACTTTCTTT.

In this sample, this clone turned up once. The CDR3: CASSLGVGTEAFF. CDR3 nucleotides: TGTGCCAGCAGCTTAGGGGTTGGCACTGAAGCTTTCTTT. This chain joins TRBV7-6 and TRBJ1-1; D uncertain. The CDR3 is made up of 13 amino acids. V gave up 1 base and J gave up 4 bases, with 7 bases separating them. The germline CDR1 and CDR2 sequences are SGHVS and FNYEAQ.

The rearrangement joins TRBV28 to TRBJ2-1; either TRBD1 or TRBD2 may fit D (5 bases each). Deletions cut 10 bases from V and 0 bases from J, with 22 bases between. In germline, CDR1 is MDHEN, CDR2 SYDVKM. The CDR3 length is 17 residues. DNA of the CDR3: TGTGCCACCGAGAGTGGATGGGGGTTAAGCTCCTACAATGAGCAGTTCTTC. Its translation is CATESGWGLSSYNEQFF.

This clone has a single count. V is TRBV5-5 and J is TRBJ1-5; D might be TRBD1 (5 bases). The CDR3 spans 14 residues. Germline V gene sequence: CDR1 SGHKS, CDR2 YYEKEE (reference sequence). V lost 2 bases to trimming and J lost 2 bases, with 8 bases between them. The CDR3 is CASSFEGGNQPQHF. CDR3 bases: TGTGCCAGCAGCTTTGAAGGGGGCAATCAGCCCCAGCATTTT.

This clone was detected only once. This chain uses TRBV5-1 with TRBJ1-1; 9 nucleotides align to TRBD1. Germline-derived CDR1 and CDR2 are SGHRS and YFSETQ. V lost 4 bases and J lost 1; bases outside the gene matches: 5. CDR3 length: 15 amino acids. CDR3 sequence: CASSRWTGENTEAFF. Written as DNA, the CDR3 is TGCGCCAGCAGCCGGTGGACAGGGGAGAACACTGAAGCTTTCTTT. The variable domain in full, with the rest retrieved from reference TRBV5-1 and TRBJ1-1, is KAGVTQTPRYLIKTRGQQVTLSCSPISGHRSVSWYQQTPGQGLQFLFEYFSETQRNKGNFPGRFSGRQFSNSRSEMNVSTLELGDSALYLCASSRWTGENTEAFFGQGTRLTVV.

There are a few counts of this clone. The sample contains more than one DNA sequence encoding this CDR3. The rearrangement uses TRBV27 and TRBJ2-2, with D maybe TRBD1 (5 bases). This CDR3 is built from 15 residues. CDR1 and CDR2 (germline): MNHEY, SMNVEV (reference sequence). V shed 0 bases and J shed 0 bases, with 5 bases lying between them. The CDR3 coding sequence is TGTGCCAGCAGTTTATCAGGGGCGAACACCGGGGAGCTGTTTTTT. Its protein product is CASSLSGANTGELFF.

The DNA of the CDR3 is TGTGCCTGGCAGACAGGATACGAGCAGTACTTC. Translation gives CAWQTGYEQYF. This chain joins TRBV30 and TRBJ2-7; D possibly corresponds to TRBD1 (6 bases). V dropped 5 bases and J dropped 4 bases, with 9 bases sitting between them. Germline CDR1 is GTSNPN and CDR2 is SVGIG (reference sequence). There are 11 residues in the CDR3.

This clone came up a few times. This CDR3 reads CASSFPDQPQHF. For the CDR3, the DNA is TGTGCCAGCAGTTTTCCGGATCAGCCCCAGCATTTT. The rearrangement uses TRBV27 and TRBJ1-5; the D is unclear. CDR1 is MNHEY, CDR2 SMNVEV, per germline (reference sequence). The V and J ends lost 3 bases and 5 bases respectively, with 5 bases between them. The CDR3 length is 12 residues.

The chain uses TRBV28 and TRBJ2-3; TRBD1 aligns across 8 bases. The length of the CDR3 is 14 residues. Looked up from germline, CDR1 is MDHEN and CDR2 is SYDVKM. Trimming cost V 5 bases and J 8 bases; bases outside gene matches: 9. The CDR3 sequence: CASSPQQGAGTQYF. The CDR3 nucleotides read TGTGCCAGCAGTCCTCAGCAGGGGGCAGGTACGCAGTATTTT.

The chain carries TRBV28 and TRBJ1-4; maybe TRBD1 (5 bases). V was cut by 9 bases and J by 8 bases, with 19 bases left in between. Germline assignment: CDR1 MDHEN and CDR2 SYDVKM. The CDR3 is made up of 14 amino acids. CDR3 region: CASLSDGGREKLFF. CDR3 DNA sequence: TGTGCCAGTTTAAGTGATGGGGGAAGGGAAAAACTGTTTTTT.

The chain couples TRBV2 to TRBJ1-6, with 8 bases identical to TRBD1. CDR1 is SNHLY and CDR2 is FYNNEI in the germline V gene. With V trimmed by 7 bases and J by 10 bases, 12 bases remained unmatched. There are 15 residues in the CDR3. Here the CDR3 DNA reads TGTGCCAGCACCCTAGGACAGGGATCGGTCTCACCCCTCCACTTT. The encoded protein is CASTLGQGSVSPLHF.

The rearrangement links TRBV28 to TRBJ2-3; 12 bases match TRBD2. The ends lost 4 bases at V and 1 base at J; junction bases unmatched: 15. There are 20 residues in the CDR3. The germline V gene encodes CDR1 MDHEN and CDR2 SYDVKM. CDR3 loop: CASSSWTSGDITSGTDTQYF. Here the CDR3 DNA reads TGTGCCAGCAGTTCCTGGACTAGCGGGGACATAACGTCGGGCACAGATACGCAGTATTTT.

This sequence joins TRBV5-6 and TRBJ2-7; 8 bases fit TRBD2. V shed 9 bases, J shed 1 base, and the junction held 9 bases outside the gene matches. The V gene's germline CDR1 is SGHDT and CDR2 YYEEEE. The CDR3 consists of 14 residues. CDR3 nucleotides: TGTGCCACGTTCAGCAAGCGGGGGTCCTACGAGCAGTACTTC. This codes for CATFSKRGSYEQYF.

The chain couples TRBV7-8 to TRBJ2-1; TRBD1 matches 7 bases. V lost 5 bases to trimming and J lost 2 bases; unmatched junction nucleotides: 3. The CDR3 consists of 14 residues. Germline values: CDR1 SGHVS, CDR2 FQNEAQ. CDR3 loop: CASSERGPYNEQFF. The CDR3 region has the DNA TGTGCCAGCAGCGAAAGGGGGCCCTACAATGAGCAGTTCTTC.

This chain links TRBV4-1 with TRBJ1-6; 8 nucleotides match TRBD1. CDR1 and CDR2 from the germline V gene are MGHRA and YSYEKL. The CDR3 covers 15 residues. Trimming at V came to 1 base and at J to 7 bases, leaving 3 bases not matched to a gene. The CDR3 region is CASSQVTGGNSPLHF. In DNA, the CDR3 is TGCGCCAGCAGCCAAGTCACAGGGGGAAATTCACCCCTCCACTTT.

The rearrangement uses TRBV10-3 and TRBJ2-5, with 7 bases matching TRBD2. The CDR3 has 21 amino acids. Germline V gives CDR1 ENHRY, CDR2 SYGVKD. V lost 7 bases and J lost 2; bases outside the gene matches: 28. The CDR3 sequence is CAIKCTFKLKAVVGGQETQYF. The CDR3 DNA follows: TGTGCCATCAAATGTACCTTTAAGTTAAAGGCGGTGGTCGGGGGGCAAGAGACCCAGTACTTC.